This is a list of T cell receptor beta chains from one sample in a study of blood T cells in healthy people across ages. From the 5' RACE reads, TCRdb called clonotypes with MiXCR, one entry per CDR3 protein. The sample includes roughly 1,000,000 distinct CDR3 sequences, less than 25% of them seen just once. This sample was shared with a second study, whose subject was T cells of mothers and their children.

The specimen was blood. Receptors originate from a girl aged 2 to 10 in good health. Both conserved end residues are part of each CDR3. Each record gives: D gene, J gene, clone size, V gene, CDR3 protein, CDR3 DNA. D genes are given only for firm matches. For some rows the clone size is stated as once, few or many, or as a class when expanded; others skip it.

>NA|TRBJ2-5|few|TRBV7-9
CASSPSGGIQETQYF
TGTGCCAGCAGCCCCTCCGGGGGAATCCAAGAGACCCAGTACTTC
>NA|TRBJ2-3|few|TRBV9
CASRDSEGTKARDTDTQYF
TGTGCCAGCAGAGATAGCGAGGGTACAAAGGCGAGGGACACAGATACGCAGTATTTT
>TRBD2|TRBJ2-2|NA|TRBV12-3/TRBV12-4
CASSDRVAGPTGELFF
TGTGCCAGCAGCGATCGGGTAGCGGGACCCACCGGGGAGCTGTTTTTT
>NA|TRBJ1-1|few|TRBV19
CASIIKGVSTEAFF
TGTGCCAGTATAATCAAGGGAGTTAGCACTGAAGCTTTCTTT
>NA|TRBJ2-1|few|TRBV5-8
CASSSRFGEQFF
TGTGCCAGCAGTTCTAGGTTCGGTGAGCAGTTCTTC
>TRBD1|TRBJ2-1|NA|TRBV28
CASSLSPGQGITLYNEQFF
TGTGCCAGCAGTTTATCTCCGGGACAGGGCATAACTCTATACAATGAGCAGTTCTTC
>TRBD1|TRBJ1-3|few|TRBV6-5
CASSSTGGEYTIYF
TGTGCCAGCAGTTCCACAGGGGGCGAGTACACCATATATTTT
>TRBD1|TRBJ2-7|NA|TRBV29-1
CSGTGENGHEQYF
TGCAGCGGTACAGGGGAAAACGGCCACGAGCAGTACTTC
>NA|TRBJ1-2|few|TRBV6-5
CASTAGANYGYTF
TGTGCCAGCACGGCTGGGGCTAACTATGGCTACACCTTC
>TRBD2|TRBJ2-7|few|TRBV7-2
CASSAGDYSYEQYF
TGTGCCAGCAGCGCGGGGGACTACTCCTACGAGCAGTACTTC
>TRBD2|TRBJ2-6|NA|TRBV3-1
CASSQDLASGSEATSGANVRTF
TGTGCCAGCAGCCAAGATCTAGCTAGCGGGAGTGAGGCAACCTCTGGGGCCAACGTCCGGACTTTC
>NA|TRBJ2-4|NA|TRBV7-8
CASSEIRVDYQWAKNIQYF
TGTGCCAGCAGCGAGATCAGGGTAGACTATCAGTGGGCCAAAAACATTCAGTACTTC
>NA|TRBJ2-1|few|TRBV12-3/TRBV12-4
CASSLSFVGTPDNEQFF
TGTGCCAGCAGTTTATCTTTTGTCGGGACTCCCGACAATGAGCAGTTCTTC
>NA|TRBJ1-2|NA|TRBV4-2
CASSQGRSPYGYTF
TGTGCCAGCAGCCAAGGCAGAAGCCCCTATGGCTACACCTTC
>NA|TRBJ2-1|few|TRBV7-3
CASSLVSQRPYNEQFF
TGTGCCAGCAGCTTAGTGTCACAGAGACCCTACAATGAGCAGTTCTTC
>TRBD1|TRBJ1-1|NA|TRBV12-3/TRBV12-4
CASSPYRGNSEAFF
TGTGCCAGCAGCCCCTACAGGGGGAATTCTGAAGCTTTCTTT
>NA|TRBJ2-7|NA|TRBV7-9
CASSLTEGIKSYEQYF
TGTGCCAGCAGCCTAACAGAAGGGATCAAATCCTACGAGCAGTACTTC
>TRBD1|TRBJ1-5|NA|TRBV27
CASSRGQGDNQPQHF
TGTGCCAGCAGCCGGGGACAGGGGGACAATCAGCCCCAGCATTTT
>TRBD2|TRBJ2-1|NA|TRBV29-1
CSVVGLEREVDEQFF
TGCAGCGTTGTGGGTTTGGAGCGGGAGGTAGATGAGCAGTTCTTC
>NA|TRBJ2-3|few|TRBV20-1
CSAQLHRDTQYF
TGCAGTGCTCAACTCCACAGAGATACGCAGTATTTT
>TRBD1|TRBJ2-1|few|TRBV11-3
CASSLKKSGGLGETQCF
TGTGCCAGCAGCTTAAAGAAGTCAGGGGGTTTGGGGGAGACCCAGTGCTTC
>NA|TRBJ2-4|NA|TRBV29-1
CSVDRADNLNIQYF
TGCAGCGTTGATCGAGCGGACAATTTAAACATTCAGTACTTC
>TRBD2|TRBJ2-7|NA|TRBV12-3/TRBV12-4
CASSFGGRSYEQYF
TGTGCCAGCAGTTTCGGCGGGAGGTCCTACGAGCAGTACTTC
>NA|TRBJ2-3|NA|TRBV7-9
CASSLRVRDTQYF
TGTGCCAGCAGCTTAAGGGTTCGGGATACGCAGTATTTT
>NA|TRBJ2-7|NA|TRBV4-2
CASSQVFPTLVEEYF
TGTGCCAGCAGCCAAGTTTTTCCGACACTTGTCGAGGAGTACTTC
>NA|TRBJ2-1|few|TRBV12-3/TRBV12-4
CASRGYEQFF
TGTGCCAGCAGGGGATATGAGCAGTTCTTC
>NA|TRBJ1-4|NA|TRBV6-6
CASSRTLGGEKLFF
TGTGCCAGCAGCCGTACCCTGGGGGGCGAAAAACTGTTTTTT
>TRBD1|TRBJ1-1|few|TRBV13
CASSATGDLNTGAFF
TGTGCCAGCAGCGCCACAGGGGACTTGAACACTGGAGCTTTCTTT
>NA|TRBJ1-2|NA|TRBV5-1
CASSLLGAGYTF
TGCGCCAGCAGCTTGCTGGGTGCCGGCTACACCTTC
>NA|TRBJ2-3|NA|TRBV20-1
CSARDPDRGDTQYF
TGCAGTGCTAGAGATCCGGACCGAGGAGATACGCAGTATTTT
>NA|TRBJ2-5|NA|TRBV7-9
CASSLRRSGETQYF
TGTGCCAGCAGCTTACGGAGATCCGGGGAGACCCAGTACTTC
>TRBD2|TRBJ2-3|few|TRBV20-1
CSAPTSGVDTQYF
TGCAGTGCTCCGACTAGCGGAGTAGATACGCAGTATTTT
>NA|TRBJ2-5|NA|TRBV7-2
CASSLANRVSETQYF
TGTGCCAGCAGCTTAGCGAACAGGGTTTCAGAGACCCAGTACTTC
>NA|TRBJ2-1|NA|TRBV20-1
CSARVYQLGGEQFF
TGCAGTGCTAGAGTTTACCAACTAGGCGGTGAGCAGTTCTTC
>NA|TRBJ1-1|few|TRBV5-4
CASSQTAGETEAFF
TGTGCCAGCAGCCAGACGGCAGGGGAGACTGAAGCTTTCTTT
>TRBD2|TRBJ2-5|few|TRBV7-8
CASAPGRLAGEGETQYF
TGTGCCAGCGCCCCGGGCCGACTAGCGGGAGAGGGAGAGACCCAGTACTTC
>NA|TRBJ2-1|NA|TRBV9
CASSLEGLIYNEQFF
TGTGCCAGCAGCCTTGAGGGACTCATTTACAATGAGCAGTTCTTC
>TRBD2|TRBJ2-3|NA|TRBV20-1
CSAAMSSGRAPTDTQYF
TGCAGTGCTGCCATGTCTAGCGGGAGGGCCCCCACAGATACGCAGTATTTT
>NA|TRBJ2-1|few|TRBV28
CASRPGVDEQFF
TGTGCCAGCAGGCCAGGGGTCGATGAGCAGTTCTTC
>NA|TRBJ2-3|few|TRBV9
CASSVPSRPTDTQYF
TGTGCCAGCAGCGTCCCTAGCAGGCCCACAGATACGCAGTATTTT
>NA|TRBJ1-2|few|TRBV28
CASLQRAGGYTF
TGTGCCAGCCTCCAAAGGGCGGGCGGCTACACCTTC
>NA|TRBJ2-7|few|TRBV27
CASSERSGRPYEQYF
TGTGCCAGCAGTGAGAGGTCAGGGAGACCCTACGAGCAGTACTTC
>TRBD1|TRBJ2-3|few|TRBV9
CASSQQGGLDTRYF
TGTGCCAGCAGCCAGCAAGGGGGCCTGGATACGCGGTATTTT
>NA|TRBJ2-7|NA|TRBV5-1
CASSVQQGPRGEQYF
TGCGCCAGCAGCGTACAACAGGGTCCGAGAGGGGAGCAGTACTTC
>NA|TRBJ1-4|many|TRBV3-1
CASSTDSSFGEKLFF
TGTGCCAGCAGCACCGACAGTTCGTTTGGTGAAAAACTGTTTTTT
>NA|TRBJ1-2|NA|TRBV5-1
CASSLSSGDGYTF
TGCGCCAGCAGCTTGTCATCCGGAGATGGCTACACCTTC
>NA|TRBJ2-1|few|TRBV12-5
CASGLVRPQGSTNEQFF
TGTGCTAGTGGTTTGGTACGGCCCCAGGGTAGTACAAATGAGCAGTTCTTC
>NA|TRBJ1-3|NA|TRBV4-1
CASSFREGLSGNTIYF
TGCGCCAGCAGCTTTCGGGAAGGGCTATCTGGAAACACCATATATTTT